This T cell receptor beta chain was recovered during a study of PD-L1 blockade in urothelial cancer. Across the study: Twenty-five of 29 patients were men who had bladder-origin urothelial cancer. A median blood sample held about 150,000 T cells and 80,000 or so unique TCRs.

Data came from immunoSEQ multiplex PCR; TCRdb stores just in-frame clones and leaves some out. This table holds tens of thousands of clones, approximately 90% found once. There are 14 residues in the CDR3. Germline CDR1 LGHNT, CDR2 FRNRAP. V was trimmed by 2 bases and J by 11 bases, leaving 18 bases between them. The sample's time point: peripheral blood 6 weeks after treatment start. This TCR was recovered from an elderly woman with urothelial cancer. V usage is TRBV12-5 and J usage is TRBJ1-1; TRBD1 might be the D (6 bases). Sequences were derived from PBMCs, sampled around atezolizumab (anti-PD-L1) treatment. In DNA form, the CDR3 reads TGTGCTAGTGGTTTGTCGGGGGGGGCTGGGAAGGCTTTCTTT. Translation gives CASGLSGGAGKAFF.